Listed below are T cell receptor beta chains from one sample, sequenced in a study of regulatory T cells in long-lasting Graves disease. TCRdb independently ran MiXCR on the multiplex PCR reads; one entry per CDR3 protein. The sample yields 410,000 or so distinct CDR3 sequences, 14% to 15% seen once. Another study also made use of these data, one on T cells in Graves' hyperthyroidism and ophthalmopathy.

This specimen was peripheral blood mononuclear cells (PBMCs), taken at new diagnosis, from a patient treated with antithyroid drugs. These receptors all stem from a woman aged 25 to 39 with Graves disease. CDR3s leave out the opening cysteine and the closing phenylalanine or tryptophan. The order of the fields is J gene, D gene, V gene, CDR3 protein. D genes are given only for firm matches.

j_gene: TRBJ1-2; d_gene: TRBD1; v_gene: TRBV27; CDR3aa: ASSPLQGTYGYT
j_gene: TRBJ2-7; d_gene: NA; v_gene: TRBV6-2/TRBV6-3; CDR3aa: ASSSGNNEQY
j_gene: TRBJ2-7; d_gene: TRBD1; v_gene: TRBV7-2; CDR3aa: ASSPSGQAIYEQY
j_gene: TRBJ2-5; d_gene: TRBD2; v_gene: TRBV24-1; CDR3aa: ATSVPSGNKETQY
j_gene: TRBJ2-1; d_gene: TRBD2; v_gene: TRBV29-1; CDR3aa: SVNPGTSGSYEQF
j_gene: TRBJ2-7; d_gene: TRBD2; v_gene: TRBV20-1; CDR3aa: SASLAGGAPHEQY
j_gene: TRBJ2-1; d_gene: TRBD2; v_gene: TRBV28; CDR3aa: ASRGDLLAGVDNEQF
j_gene: TRBJ2-1; d_gene: TRBD2; v_gene: TRBV2; CDR3aa: ASSEAVSGAGPF
j_gene: TRBJ1-1; d_gene: TRBD1; v_gene: TRBV27; CDR3aa: ASRTGGHTEAF
j_gene: TRBJ2-1; d_gene: NA; v_gene: TRBV10-1; CDR3aa: ASSLNSGVNEQF
j_gene: TRBJ2-1; d_gene: TRBD2; v_gene: TRBV27; CDR3aa: ASSLFGGSDEQF
j_gene: TRBJ2-4; d_gene: NA; v_gene: TRBV19; CDR3aa: ASSSVRLGAKNIQY
j_gene: TRBJ1-1; d_gene: NA; v_gene: TRBV5-1; CDR3aa: ASSLARGDTEAF
j_gene: TRBJ1-2; d_gene: TRBD1; v_gene: TRBV12-3/TRBV12-4; CDR3aa: ASRKGARGYT
j_gene: TRBJ2-7; d_gene: TRBD2; v_gene: TRBV4-1; CDR3aa: ASSQPSGRRYEQY
j_gene: TRBJ1-2; d_gene: TRBD1; v_gene: TRBV18; CDR3aa: ASSKGQGAGYT
j_gene: TRBJ2-1; d_gene: TRBD2; v_gene: TRBV27; CDR3aa: ASSPGLASNEQF
j_gene: TRBJ2-3; d_gene: TRBD1; v_gene: TRBV29-1; CDR3aa: SSGGAPGQGASDTQY
j_gene: TRBJ2-3; d_gene: TRBD2; v_gene: TRBV5-1; CDR3aa: ASSSKLAGVTDTQY
j_gene: TRBJ2-7; d_gene: TRBD2; v_gene: TRBV11-3; CDR3aa: ASSLDALAGGPGEQY
j_gene: TRBJ2-5; d_gene: TRBD1; v_gene: TRBV29-1; CDR3aa: SVEFVTGGGKY
j_gene: TRBJ2-1; d_gene: TRBD2; v_gene: TRBV11-2; CDR3aa: ASSPILTSGSHNEQF
j_gene: NA; d_gene: TRBD1; v_gene: TRBV12-3/TRBV12-4; CDR3aa: ASSLLQGAGSEQY
j_gene: TRBJ1-1; d_gene: TRBD1; v_gene: TRBV19; CDR3aa: ASSIKSGQGEAF
j_gene: TRBJ2-1; d_gene: NA; v_gene: TRBV14; CDR3aa: ASSQIVGREQF
j_gene: TRBJ1-2; d_gene: NA; v_gene: TRBV2; CDR3aa: ARLLAGNYGYT
j_gene: TRBJ1-5; d_gene: NA; v_gene: TRBV24-1; CDR3aa: ATSGGWSNQPQH
j_gene: TRBJ2-1; d_gene: NA; v_gene: TRBV12-3/TRBV12-4; CDR3aa: ASTGGYNEQF
j_gene: TRBJ1-5; d_gene: NA; v_gene: TRBV19; CDR3aa: ASSIGRTNQPQH
j_gene: TRBJ1-5; d_gene: NA; v_gene: TRBV11-2; CDR3aa: ASSLWGGGVGNQPQH
j_gene: TRBJ2-3; d_gene: TRBD2; v_gene: TRBV30; CDR3aa: AWSEGLAGGTDTQY
j_gene: TRBJ2-7; d_gene: TRBD2; v_gene: TRBV11-2; CDR3aa: ASSPPGGYPYSYEQY
j_gene: TRBJ2-3; d_gene: NA; v_gene: TRBV4-2; CDR3aa: ASSQGERSGGSTDTQY
j_gene: TRBJ2-7; d_gene: TRBD2; v_gene: TRBV19; CDR3aa: ASSIKSGEGPYEQY
j_gene: TRBJ2-7; d_gene: NA; v_gene: TRBV30; CDR3aa: AWQSNYEQY
j_gene: TRBJ2-3; d_gene: NA; v_gene: TRBV2; CDR3aa: ASRQEAGFTDTQY
j_gene: TRBJ2-1; d_gene: TRBD1; v_gene: TRBV6-2/TRBV6-3; CDR3aa: ASSRLPGQGFRNEQF
j_gene: TRBJ2-2; d_gene: TRBD2; v_gene: TRBV4-1; CDR3aa: ASSLLFLLADKNTGELF
j_gene: TRBJ2-7; d_gene: NA; v_gene: TRBV3-1; CDR3aa: ASSPGFAEQY
j_gene: TRBJ2-7; d_gene: TRBD2; v_gene: TRBV5-4; CDR3aa: ASSGGTSGRNSYEQY
j_gene: TRBJ2-2; d_gene: NA; v_gene: TRBV2; CDR3aa: ASARQTGELF
j_gene: TRBJ1-1; d_gene: NA; v_gene: TRBV6-2/TRBV6-3; CDR3aa: ASRPPTGPSNTEAF
j_gene: TRBJ2-2; d_gene: NA; v_gene: TRBV30; CDR3aa: AWTELDPGELF
j_gene: TRBJ2-3; d_gene: TRBD1; v_gene: TRBV6-1; CDR3aa: ASSATGSSNTQY
j_gene: TRBJ2-5; d_gene: NA; v_gene: TRBV29-1; CDR3aa: SVGSETQY
j_gene: TRBJ2-2; d_gene: TRBD1; v_gene: TRBV9; CDR3aa: ASSPTGGLGELF
j_gene: TRBJ2-5; d_gene: TRBD1; v_gene: TRBV5-1; CDR3aa: ASSDRAQETQY
j_gene: TRBJ1-1; d_gene: NA; v_gene: TRBV29-1; CDR3aa: SVGETRNTEAF
j_gene: TRBJ2-3; d_gene: NA; v_gene: TRBV5-1; CDR3aa: ASSLGAVEADTQY
j_gene: TRBJ1-5; d_gene: NA; v_gene: TRBV7-2; CDR3aa: ASSLVSGVQPQH
j_gene: TRBJ2-7; d_gene: NA; v_gene: TRBV20-1; CDR3aa: SARDQVDYEQY
j_gene: TRBJ1-2; d_gene: TRBD1; v_gene: TRBV27; CDR3aa: ASSPIRTGSIDGYT
j_gene: TRBJ2-3; d_gene: TRBD1; v_gene: TRBV24-1; CDR3aa: ATSDLGQGEDTQY
j_gene: TRBJ2-2; d_gene: TRBD2; v_gene: TRBV5-6; CDR3aa: ASSLAGGPNTGELF
j_gene: TRBJ2-7; d_gene: NA; v_gene: TRBV18; CDR3aa: ASSPVGDSSYEQY